The 32 T cell receptor beta chains below all came from one sample that was sequenced in a study of T cells in Graves' hyperthyroidism and ophthalmopathy. The CDR3 regions of TCR beta were amplified from RNA transcripts. RT-PCR in the first round (using the HTBI primer set) targeted the TCR CDR3. One entry per CDR3 protein, called by TCRdb with MiXCR from the multiplex PCR reads. The sample consists of roughly 570,000 distinct CDR3 sequences, roughly 14% of them appearing once. Specimen: blood. These receptors originate from a woman aged 30 to 39 with Graves' hyperthyroidism.

The V and J genes are TRBV6-2 or TRBV6-3 and TRBJ2-7; D unresolved. V lost 2 bases and J 0 bases, leaving 11 bases between the germline ends. The CDR3 totals 15 residues. Germline V gene sequence: CDR1 MNHEY, CDR2 SVGEGT. The CDR3 region has the DNA TGTGCCAGCAGTTACGGTGGCGCCTACTCCTACGAGCAGTACTTC. It codes for CASSYGGAYSYEQYF.

This clonotype was seen only a few times. This chain joins TRBV12-5 and TRBJ1-1; D possibly corresponds to TRBD1 (5 bases). Trimming pared 1 base from V and 3 bases from J, leaving 15 bases between. Germline values: CDR1 LGHNT, CDR2 FRNRAP. This CDR3 has 16 residues. CDR3 coding DNA: TGTGCTAGTGGTTTGGAACTCAGGGAACAACACACTGAAGCTTTCTTT. This codes for CASGLELREQHTEAFF.

Comments on this clonotype: This may be a read error: a much more frequent sequence differs by one nucleotide. V gene TRBV27 combines with J gene TRBJ2-7, with TRBD1 matching over 7 bases. After removal of 3 bases from V and 9 bases from J, the junction contained 11 bases not matched to a gene. The CDR3 runs 14 residues. Germline V gene lookup returns CDR1 MNHEY and CDR2 SMNVEV (reference sequence). CDR3 region: CASSFLQGPAGQYF. In DNA, the CDR3 is TGTGCCAGCAGTTTTTTACAGGGGCCCGCCGGGCAGTACTTC.

A single count supports this clonotype. A much larger clonotype is one base distant, so this may be a read error. The chain carries TRBV7-9 and TRBJ2-7; D call uncertain. Germline assignment: CDR1 SEHNR and CDR2 FQNEAQ (reference sequence). The CDR3 totals 14 residues. CDR3 sequence (DNA): TGTGCCGGCAGCTTGGACGTTAGCTCCTACGAGCAGTACTTC. It specifies CAGSLDVSSYEQYF. Based on the CDR3 plus reference TRBV7-9 and TRBJ2-7, the full variable domain is DTGVSQNPRHKITKRGQNVTFRCDPISEHNRLYWYRQTLGQGPEFLTYFQNEAQLEKSRLLSDRFSAERPKGSFSTLEIQRTEQGDSAMYLCAGSLDVSSYEQYFGPGTRLTVT.

This clonotype was observed at least ten times. The chain has TRBV19 and TRBJ1-1; D perhaps matches TRBD1 (5 bases). The CDR3 runs 18 residues. V was cut by 6 bases and J by 0 bases, with 23 bases left in between. The germline gives CDR1 LNHDA, CDR2 SQIVND (reference sequence). The CDR3 is CASSIVKDSQIMNTEAFF. The CDR3 DNA follows: TGTGCCAGTAGCATCGTAAAAGACAGTCAGATCATGAACACTGAAGCTTTCTTT.

This clonotype was seen many times. The chain recombines TRBV7-3 with TRBJ2-5; TRBD1 agrees at 8 bases. This CDR3 is built from 14 residues. CDR1 and CDR2 (germline): SGHTA, FQGTGA. V was clipped by 2 bases and J by 7 bases; unmatched bases: 6. CDR3 sequence (DNA): TGTGCCAGCAGCTTATCAGGGGGCGAGGGGACCCAGTACTTC. Protein product: CASSLSGGEGTQYF. Complete variable domain (other parts from reference TRBV7-3 and TRBJ2-5): GAGVSQTPSNKVTEKGKYVELRCDPISGHTALYWYRQSLGQGPEFLIYFQGTGAADDSGLPNDRFFAVRPEGSVSTLKIQRTERGDSAVYLCASSLSGGEGTQYFGPGTRLLVL.

This clonotype was recorded at least ten times. V is TRBV6-5 and J is TRBJ2-1; D not certain. The V gene's germline CDR1 is MNHEY and CDR2 SVGAGI. The V end lost 2 bases, the J end lost 7 bases, and 27 bases lay between the germline ends. The CDR3 sequence is 19 residues long. In DNA, the CDR3 is TGTGCCAGCAGTTACAAGCCCTTAGCATCCCCCGTTAGAGTTAATGAGCAGTTCTTC. It encodes CASSYKPLASPVRVNEQFF.

This clonotype has a count of ten or more. V gene TRBV7-8 combines with J gene TRBJ2-3; 10 nucleotides agree with TRBD2. V was pared by 0 bases and J by 2 bases, with 2 bases of the junction left unmatched. Germline CDR1 is SGHVS and CDR2 is FQNEAQ. The CDR3 totals 16 residues. The CDR3 region is CASSLATSGSTDTQYF. The CDR3 bases are TGTGCCAGCAGCTTAGCGACTAGCGGGTCCACAGATACGCAGTATTTT.

This clonotype came up many times. The V and J genes are TRBV7-9 and TRBJ2-4; no clear D. This CDR3 contains 14 residues. Germline V lookup: CDR1 SEHNR, CDR2 FQNEAQ (reference sequence). V lost 1 base, J lost 8 bases, and 12 bases lay in between. CDR3 DNA sequence: TGTGCCAGCAGCTTAGGAGCGCCAGTGGACATTCAGTACTTC. As protein: CASSLGAPVDIQYF.

This clonotype was detected ten times or more. V and J are TRBV12-3 or TRBV12-4 and TRBJ2-1; no clear D. V shed 1 base and J shed 0 bases, with 10 bases lying between them. The CDR3 contains 16 residues. For the CDR3, the DNA is TGTGCCAGCAGTTTAGAACTTATCAGCTCCTACAATGAGCAGTTCTTC. It is translated as CASSLELISSYNEQFF.

The table lists this clonotype with many counts. The gene calls are TRBV5-1 and TRBJ2-7, with TRBD2 matching 7 bases. The J segment lost 3 bases and the V segment lost 1 base, leaving 7 bases of the junction unmatched. Per the germline V gene, CDR1 is SGHRS and CDR2 is YFSETQ. CDR3 length: 15 residues. The CDR3 bases are TGCGCCAGCAGCTTGTTAAGCGGGGCGGGCTACGAGCAGTACTTC. It yields the protein CASSLLSGAGYEQYF.

This clonotype came up many times. This chain connects TRBV11-2 to TRBJ2-1; TRBD2 matches 15 bases. With 5 bases clipped from V and 7 bases from J, the junction kept 6 bases outside the gene matches. The length of the CDR3 is 16 residues. Germline assignment: CDR1 SGHAT and CDR2 FQNNGV. CDR3 nucleotide sequence: TGTGCCAGCAGCATGGGGACTAGCGGGAGGAGAAATGAGCAGTTCTTC. This sequence encodes CASSMGTSGRRNEQFF.

The chain has TRBV20-1 and TRBJ2-7, with TRBD1 matching 11 bases. The CDR3 spans 14 residues. After removal of 2 bases from V and 9 bases from J, the junction contained 9 bases not matched to a gene. The germline V gene has CDR1 DFQATT and CDR2 SNEGSKA (reference sequence). The CDR3 here is CSARRLGTGGVQYF. The CDR3 DNA sequence: TGCAGTGCTAGAAGATTAGGGACAGGGGGAGTGCAGTACTTC.

This clonotype was found many times. The V and J genes are TRBV24-1 and TRBJ2-2; 11 bases line up with TRBD1. This CDR3 is 17 amino acids long. With V trimmed by 4 bases and J by 6 bases, 9 bases remained unmatched. Germline loops: CDR1 KGHDR, CDR2 SFDVKD. CDR3 sequence: CATSEHGQGAGAGELFF. CDR3 nucleotide sequence: TGTGCCACCAGTGAGCACGGACAGGGGGCGGGAGCCGGGGAGCTGTTTTTT.

This clonotype was detected ten times or more. The rearrangement links TRBV6-7 to TRBJ1-5; D is possibly TRBD1 (5 bases). TRBV6-7 qualifies as an ORF whose function is uncertain. V was trimmed by 5 bases and J by 1 base, leaving 12 bases between them. This CDR3 comprises 15 residues. CDR3 amino acids: CASSVHRDSNQPQHF. CDR3 sequence (DNA): TGTGCCAGCAGTGTCCACCGGGACAGCAATCAGCCCCAGCATTTT.

This clonotype was seen many times. V is TRBV30 and J is TRBJ1-6; 9 bases are shared with TRBD1. The CDR3 has 13 residues. V lost 5 bases and J lost 7; bases outside the gene matches: 3. Germline CDR1 GTSNPN, CDR2 SVGIG (reference sequence). Written as DNA, the CDR3 is TGTGCCTGGGGGACAGGGAGCAATTCACCCCTCCACTTT. Encoded protein: CAWGTGSNSPLHF. Together with reference TRBV30 and TRBJ1-6, the CDR3 gives the full variable domain: SQTIHQWPATLVQPVGSPLSLECTVEGTSNPNLYWYRQAAGRGLQLLFYSVGIGQISSEVPQNLSASRPQDRQFILSSKKLLLSDSGFYLCAWGTGSNSPLHFGNGTRLTVT.

In this sample, this clonotype turned up many times. The chain has TRBV3-1 and TRBJ1-5; D is undetermined. The V and J ends lost 4 bases and 5 bases respectively, with 15 bases between them. CDR1 LGHDT and CDR2 YNNKEL come from the germline V gene (reference sequence). CDR3 size: 15 residues. CDR3 nucleotide sequence: TGTGCCAGCAGCCCAGCTCCAGCAGTATATCAGCCCCAGCATTTT. Translation: CASSPAPAVYQPQHF.

The chain joins TRBV20-1 to TRBJ2-5; 8 bases line up with TRBD2. The CDR3 covers 14 residues. CDR1 is DFQATT and CDR2 is SNEGSKA in the germline V gene (reference sequence). The J segment lost 4 bases and the V segment lost 5 bases, leaving 9 bases of the junction unmatched. CDR3 coding DNA: TGCAGTGCTCAGTTCCGGGAGGGGGGAGAGACCCAGTACTTC. This encodes CSAQFREGGETQYF.

This clonotype was recorded at least ten times. J is TRBJ2-7 and V is TRBV28; TRBD2 aligns across 7 bases. The germline V gene has CDR1 MDHEN and CDR2 SYDVKM. The CDR3 is 12 residues long. CDR3 amino acids: CAVAGVVYEQYF. CDR3 DNA: TGTGCGGTGGCGGGAGTAGTATACGAGCAGTACTTC.

This clonotype was detected only a few times. The rearrangement uses TRBV28 and TRBJ1-5; D is uncertain. V was clipped by 5 bases and J by 8 bases, with 13 bases between them. CDR1 is MDHEN and CDR2 is SYDVKM in the germline V gene. The CDR3 runs to 13 residues. The CDR3 protein is CASSTASFEPQHF. Here the CDR3 DNA reads TGTGCCAGCAGTACTGCCTCGTTCGAGCCCCAGCATTTT.

The chain uses TRBV29-1 and TRBJ1-3, with a tentative D call TRBD1 (6 bases). The CDR3 has 14 amino acids. V lost 0 bases, J lost 8 bases, and 14 bases lay in between. Germline V CDR1 and CDR2: SQVTM, ANQGSEA. The CDR3 sequence: CSVEEGRGRDTIYF. As DNA, the CDR3 is TGCAGCGTTGAAGAGGGACGGGGGCGCGACACCATATATTTT.

The table lists this clonotype with many counts. V usage is TRBV28 and J usage is TRBJ2-3; 10 bases are shared with TRBD1. This CDR3 comprises 15 residues. With V trimmed by 5 bases and J by 6 bases, 8 bases remained unmatched. Per the germline V gene, CDR1 is MDHEN and CDR2 is SYDVKM. CDR3 DNA sequence: TGTGCCAGCAGTCCCCTCCGACAGGGGGCGGATACGCAGTATTTT. Its translation: CASSPLRQGADTQYF.

This clonotype came up a few times. This rearrangement joins TRBV11-2 to TRBJ2-4; tentative D call: TRBD1 (5 bases). CDR1 and CDR2 (germline): SGHAT, FQNNGV. Trimming stripped 8 bases from V and 3 bases from J, with 14 bases between. The CDR3 consists of 14 residues. CDR3 in DNA: TGTGCCAGCGCCCGTCAGGGAATCAAAAACATTCAGTACTTC. Its translation: CASARQGIKNIQYF.

The chain combines TRBV20-1 with TRBJ1-6, with 7 bases identical to TRBD1. Germline CDR1 DFQATT, CDR2 SNEGSKA (reference sequence). The ends lost 7 bases at V and 5 bases at J; junction bases unmatched: 8. The CDR3 contains 14 residues. The chain's CDR3 is CSVTGAVNNSPLHF. For the CDR3, the DNA is TGCAGTGTTACAGGGGCCGTAAATAATTCACCCCTCCACTTT.

The CDR3 region has the DNA TGCGCCAGCAGGAGTGAGACTAGCGGGGGAAGTTCGAAAGAGACCCAGTACTTC. It yields the protein CASRSETSGGSSKETQYF. The gene calls are TRBV4-1 and TRBJ2-5; 12 nucleotides align to TRBD2. J lost 3 bases, V lost 6 bases, and 14 bases had no gene match. Per germline, CDR1 MGHRA and CDR2 YSYEKL. CDR3 length: 18 residues.

This clonotype was counted many times. The rearrangement links TRBV12-3 or TRBV12-4 to TRBJ1-6; a weak D match, TRBD1 (6 bases). V was pared by 5 bases and J by 5 bases, with 16 bases between. This CDR3 contains 16 residues. CDR3 nucleotide sequence: TGTGCCAGCAGTCCATCGGCGGACAGACATAATTCACCCCTCCACTTT. Translated: CASSPSADRHNSPLHF.

This clonotype was found many times. This chain joins TRBV7-9 and TRBJ2-1; 11 nucleotides match TRBD2. CDR3 length: 15 residues. CDR1 and CDR2 from the germline V gene are SEHNR and FQNEAQ (reference sequence). The junction had 5 bases not matched to a gene; V was cut back by 5 bases and J by 5 bases. This chain's CDR3 is CASSHTSGSNNEQFF. CDR3 in DNA: TGTGCCAGCAGCCATACTAGCGGGAGTAACAATGAGCAGTTCTTC.

At least ten counts were recorded for this clonotype. The chain couples TRBV20-1 to TRBJ2-3; D not certain. CDR3 length: 15 amino acids. CDR1 is DFQATT, CDR2 SNEGSKA, per germline (reference sequence). Trimming left V 0 bases short and J 2 bases short, with 12 bases between. The CDR3 sequence: CSARDPFLNTDTQYF. The CDR3 DNA follows: TGCAGTGCTAGAGATCCCTTTCTGAACACAGATACGCAGTATTTT.

This clonotype was found many times. The genes are TRBV7-9 and TRBJ1-1, with D unresolved. From germline, CDR1 is SEHNR and CDR2 FQNEAQ (reference sequence). Trimming removed 7 bases from V and 6 bases from J, with 18 bases in between. The CDR3 totals 14 residues. The CDR3 spells CASMVLGQFAEAFF. The CDR3 DNA follows: TGTGCCAGCATGGTTTTGGGTCAATTCGCTGAAGCTTTCTTT.

This clonotype was counted once. A single base separates this from a much larger clone, so it may be a read error. The CDR3 carries no conserved terminal phenylalanine or tryptophan, so it likely arises from a read error. The CDR3 protein is CASSHSEGQPYNEQFV. In DNA form, the CDR3 reads TGTGCCAGCAGTCACAGTGAGGGCCAGCCCTACAATGAGCAGTTCGTC. This chain uses TRBV6-5 with TRBJ2-1, with a tentative D call TRBD2 (5 bases). The CDR3 spans 16 residues. V dropped 5 bases and J dropped 2 bases, with 16 bases sitting between them. Germline CDR1 MNHEY, CDR2 SVGAGI.

This clonotype was counted ten times or more. This chain links TRBV28 with TRBJ2-1, with TRBD2 matching over 10 bases. The CDR3 runs 14 residues. CDR1 and CDR2 from the germline V gene are MDHEN and SYDVKM. V gave up 6 bases and J gave up 9 bases; unmatched junction bases: 8. CDR3 DNA: TGTGCCAGCAGGGCTAGCGGGAGTAGGGGTGAGCAGTTCTTC. Its translation: CASRASGSRGEQFF.

This clonotype was detected many times. V is TRBV6-5 and J is TRBJ2-7; TRBD1 matches 7 bases. Trimming removed 2 bases from V and 4 bases from J; junction bases left unmatched: 11. Germline V gene lookup returns CDR1 MNHEY and CDR2 SVGAGI. CDR3 size: 16 residues. The DNA of the CDR3 is TGTGCCAGCAGTTACCCCGTTACAGGGGTTAGTTACGAGCAGTACTTC. Encoded protein: CASSYPVTGVSYEQYF.